A single sample gave rise to the 12 T cell receptor beta chains below, sequenced in a study of shared clonotypes between healthy human individuals. Here immunoSEQ multiplex PCR was the method, and the copy in TCRdb shows in-frame clones only, minus some. The data hold 2.3 million or so clones, with 80% to 95% observed a single time. Sample: naive CD4+ T cells from PBMCs. The subset here: CD45RA+ positively selected. These receptors all stem from a man in his late teens or twenties in good health. Some clones in this sample may be carry-over from other donors' samples.

The chain joins TRBV5-1 to TRBJ2-3, with 8 bases that match TRBD2. Germline trimming cut 0 bases from V and 4 bases from J; bases unmatched to any gene: 13. The CDR3 covers 18 residues. From germline, CDR1 is SGHRS and CDR2 YFSETQ. CDR3 protein: CASSLAAGAGERADTQYF. CDR3 DNA sequence: TGCGCCAGCAGCTTGGCCGCCGGAGCGGGAGAGCGGGCAGATACGCAGTATTTT.

A single count supports this clone. The chain carries TRBV10-1 and TRBJ2-5; 7 nucleotides agree with TRBD2. The length of the CDR3 is 15 residues. The trim removed 5 bases at V and 5 bases at J, leaving 11 bases unmatched. Germline V gene lookup returns CDR1 WNHNN and CDR2 SYGVQD (reference sequence). Here the CDR3 DNA reads TGCGCCAGCAGTAAGACGACTAGCAACATCGAGACCCAGTACTTC. It is translated as CASSKTTSNIETQYF.

This clone has a handful of counts. CDR3 amino acids: CASSYSSAYGYTF. The CDR3 nucleotides read TGTGCCAGCAGTTACTCGTCTGCCTATGGCTACACCTTC. The rearrangement joins TRBV6-5 to TRBJ1-2; unclear D gene. V was cut by 0 bases and J by 4 bases, with 6 bases left in between. CDR3 length equals 13 residues. Germline CDR1 reads MNHEY; CDR2 reads SVGAGI.

The chain joins TRBV25-1 to TRBJ1-2; no firm D call. This CDR3 contains 15 residues. Trimming removed 6 bases at V and 8 bases at J, with 22 bases between. Germline-derived CDR1 and CDR2 are MGHDK and SYGVNS. This CDR3 is CASRANPRVEGGYTF. The DNA for the CDR3 is TGTGCCAGCAGGGCCAATCCGAGGGTGGAGGGAGGCTACACCTTC.

This clone was recorded a few times. As DNA, the CDR3 is TGCGCCAGCAGCCAAGTGGGAAGCGGCGGTGAAGCTTTCTTT. Amino acid sequence: CASSQVGSGGEAFF. The chain is built from TRBV4-1 and TRBJ1-1; D is uncertain. This CDR3 is built from 14 residues. Germline CDR1 MGHRA, CDR2 YSYEKL. V shed 1 base and J shed 7 bases, with 13 bases lying between them.

V usage is TRBV4-1 and J usage is TRBJ2-5, with D unclear. CDR1 and CDR2 from the germline V gene are MGHRA and YSYEKL. Trimming cost V 0 bases and J 5 bases, with 7 bases left between them. The CDR3 is 13 amino acids. This CDR3 is CASSQDNGETQYF. CDR3 in DNA: TGCGCCAGCAGCCAAGATAACGGGGAGACCCAGTACTTC.

Turning to this clone: Other DNA sequences within the sample encode an identical CDR3. The chain carries TRBV5-1 and TRBJ2-7, with TRBD2 matching over 11 bases. Germline CDR1 SGHRS, CDR2 YFSETQ. J gave up 6 bases and V 5 bases, and 4 bases lay outside the gene matches. This CDR3 region has 13 residues. As DNA, the CDR3 is TGCGCCAGCAGGGGGCTAGCGGGAGGCGAGCAGTACTTC. Protein: CASRGLAGGEQYF.

V is TRBV15 and J is TRBJ1-4; 11 nucleotides match TRBD1. This CDR3 is built from 14 residues. Germline trimming cut 5 bases from V and 8 bases from J; bases unmatched to any gene: 4. CDR1 and CDR2 from the germline V gene are LNHNV and YYDKDF (reference sequence). CDR3 region: CATSARDRGEKLFF. CDR3 bases: TGTGCCACCAGCGCGCGGGACAGGGGGGAAAAACTGTTTTTT.

This chain links TRBV28 with TRBJ1-1; D not resolved. Per germline, CDR1 MDHEN and CDR2 SYDVKM. The V and J ends lost 11 bases and 1 base respectively, with 11 bases between them. CDR3 length: 12 residues. CDR3 in amino acids: CAGGRWNTEAFF. For the CDR3, the DNA is TGTGCCGGTGGGCGTTGGAACACTGAAGCTTTCTTT. The whole variable domain, filled in from reference TRBV28 and TRBJ1-1, reads DVKVTQSSRYLVKRTGEKVFLECVQDMDHENMFWYRQDPGLGLRLIYFSYDVKMKEKGDIPEGYSVSREKKERFSLILESASTNQTSMYLCAGGRWNTEAFFGQGTRLTVV.

The chain combines TRBV7-2 with TRBJ2-6; 8 bases align to TRBD1. Germline loops: CDR1 SGHTA, CDR2 FQGNSA. Trimming took 5 bases from V and 0 from J; bases not matched to a gene: 9. This CDR3 is 18 amino acids long. The CDR3 DNA is TGTGCCAGCAGCCCCCGGACAGGGTATAGCTCTGGGGCCAACGTCCTGACTTTC. It codes for CASSPRTGYSSGANVLTF.

The V and J genes are TRBV4-1 and TRBJ1-4, with a possible D match to TRBD1 (6 bases). Trimming cost V 4 bases and J 6 bases, with 18 bases left between them. The germline V gene encodes CDR1 MGHRA and CDR2 YSYEKL. The CDR3 totals 16 residues. CDR3 bases: TGCGCCAGCAGCCGTGGGACCGGGGGCGCCGATGAAAAACTGTTTTTT. Translating gives CASSRGTGGADEKLFF.

The V call is TRBV10-1, the J call TRBJ1-3; perhaps TRBD1 as D (5 bases). The CDR3 totals 17 residues. The V gene lost 7 bases and the J gene lost 0 bases, with 19 bases spanning the gap. Per the germline V gene, CDR1 is WNHNN and CDR2 is SYGVQD (reference sequence). The CDR3 coding sequence is TGCGCCAGCACCGTGGGGCAGGGAATCTTCTCTGGAAACACCATATATTTT. Its translation: CASTVGQGIFSGNTIYF.